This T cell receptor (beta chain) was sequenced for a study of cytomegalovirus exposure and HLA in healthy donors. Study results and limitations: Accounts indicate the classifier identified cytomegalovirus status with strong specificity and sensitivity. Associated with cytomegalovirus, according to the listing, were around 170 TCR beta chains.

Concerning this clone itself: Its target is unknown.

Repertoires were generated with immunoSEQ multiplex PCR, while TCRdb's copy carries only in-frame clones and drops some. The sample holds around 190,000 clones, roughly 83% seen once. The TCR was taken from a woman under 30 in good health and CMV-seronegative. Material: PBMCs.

This chain's CDR3 is CATSRDVPGQGTDTQYF. The CDR3 DNA reads as TGTGCCACCAGCAGAGATGTTCCGGGACAGGGGACAGATACGCAGTATTTT. The chain has TRBV15 and TRBJ2-3, with 10 bases lining up with TRBD1. Germline trimming cut 0 bases from V and 3 bases from J; bases unmatched to any gene: 6. Germline V lookup: CDR1 LNHNV, CDR2 YYDKDF (reference sequence). The CDR3 is 17 amino acids.